This entry lists 17 T cell receptor beta chains sequenced from one sample in a study of T cell responses to AZD1222 COVID-19 vaccine. Using immunoSEQ multiplex PCR, the repertoire was profiled, and TCRdb retains in-frame clones only, with some absent. The profile covers about 120,000 clones, with less than 95% appearing a single time and 4% to 5.5% taken by the ten largest. The material sequenced was peripheral blood, taken on day 0 of MenACWY control vaccination. The origin of the receptors is an adult in good health.

This clone was recorded a few times. The J gene is TRBJ1-5, the V gene TRBV28; D is undetermined. V was cut by 2 bases and J by 4 bases, with 9 bases left in between. The germline CDR1 and CDR2 sequences are MDHEN and SYDVKM. The CDR3 is made up of 14 amino acids. The CDR3 DNA sequence: TGTGCCAGCAGTTTAGGCCAGGAAAATCAGCCCCAGCATTTT. It codes for CASSLGQENQPQHF.

The genes are TRBV12-5 and TRBJ1-5; no reliable D call. Germline V gives CDR1 LGHNT, CDR2 FRNRAP. Trimming removed 7 bases from V and 2 bases from J, with 9 bases in between. CDR3 length equals 13 residues. CDR3 amino acids: CASALGGNQPQHF. The CDR3, as DNA: TGTGCTAGTGCCCTAGGTGGCAATCAGCCCCAGCATTTT.

The chain has TRBV3-1 (or the pseudogene TRBV3-2) and TRBJ2-3; the D gene is possibly TRBD1 (6 bases). In germline, CDR1 is LGHDT, CDR2 YNNKEL (reference sequence). The V and J ends lost 5 bases and 8 bases respectively, with 20 bases between them. CDR3 length equals 15 residues. This CDR3 reads CASSSPDRMGGTQYF. The DNA of the CDR3 is TGTGCCAGCAGCTCCCCAGACAGGATGGGTGGTACGCAGTATTTT.

This clone was picked up one time. The V call is TRBV3-1 (or the pseudogene TRBV3-2), the J call TRBJ2-3, with D uncertain. Germline loops: CDR1 LGHDT, CDR2 YNNKEL (reference sequence). The CDR3 sequence is 16 residues long. Between the trimmed V and J ends, which lost 0 bases and 2 bases, there was a span of 12 bases. CDR3 sequence: CASSQDAWRNTDTQYF. In nucleotides, the CDR3 is TGTGCCAGCAGCCAAGATGCTTGGCGGAACACAGATACGCAGTATTTT.

As regards this clone: Germline and junction disagree at one end, which may indicate a read error. This chain joins TRBV5-1 and TRBJ2-1; a weak D match, TRBD2 (5 bases). The CDR3 is made up of 16 amino acids. CDR1 is SGHRS and CDR2 is YFSETQ in the germline V gene. The DNA for the CDR3 is TGCGCCAGCAGGTTGGGCGGGCAGAGCTCCTACAATGAGCAGTTCTTC. This encodes CASRLGGQSSYNEQFF.

The V gene is TRBV15, the J gene TRBJ2-5; 8 nucleotides align to TRBD2. Germline loops: CDR1 LNHNV, CDR2 YYDKDF (reference sequence). The CDR3 covers 21 residues. V shed 0 bases, J shed 2 bases, and the junction held 20 bases outside the gene matches. The DNA of the CDR3 is TGTGCCACCAGCAGAGATTCCGCGTTGGGTGTAGCGGGATCACTTCAAGAGACCCAGTACTTC. This gives the protein CATSRDSALGVAGSLQETQYF.

This chain connects TRBV19 to TRBJ1-2; no reliable D call. Per the germline V gene, CDR1 is LNHDA and CDR2 is SQIVND (reference sequence). This CDR3 spans 16 amino acids. V dropped 3 bases and J dropped 2 bases, with 16 bases sitting between them. CDR3 protein: CASSILGTAFNYGYTF. The DNA for the CDR3 is TGTGCCAGTAGTATTCTAGGAACGGCATTCAACTATGGCTACACCTTC.

The sample holds one count of this clone. This chain uses TRBV3-1 (or the pseudogene TRBV3-2) with TRBJ1-3, with a possible D match to TRBD1 (5 bases). Between the trimmed V and J ends, which lost 1 base and 0 bases, there was a span of 13 bases. This CDR3 has 17 residues. Per germline, CDR1 LGHDT and CDR2 YNNKEL (reference sequence). The CDR3 sequence is CASSQGQPHGSGNTIYF. In DNA form, the CDR3 reads TGTGCCAGCAGCCAAGGACAGCCACATGGCTCTGGAAACACCATATATTTT.

This clone was recorded a few times. This sequence joins TRBV5-6 and TRBJ2-5, with 7 bases that match TRBD1. The CDR3 spans 13 residues. The germline CDR1 and CDR2 sequences are SGHDT and YYEEEE. J was trimmed by 3 bases and V by 4 bases; bases with no gene match: 3. CDR3: CASSKTGEETQYF. The CDR3 DNA reads TGTGCCAGCAGCAAAACAGGGGAAGAGACCCAGTACTTC.

This sequence joins TRBV3-1 (or the pseudogene TRBV3-2) and TRBJ2-7, with D unresolved. Between the trimmed V and J ends, which lost 0 bases and 6 bases, there was a span of 9 bases. The germline gives CDR1 LGHDT, CDR2 YNNKEL (reference sequence). CDR3 length equals 13 residues. In DNA, the CDR3 is TGTGCCAGCAGCCAAGATCCGGGTCTCGAGCAGTACGTC. As protein: CASSQDPGLEQYV.

The V call is TRBV11-2, the J call TRBJ1-1, with D possibly being TRBD1 (5 bases). The germline V and J ends were trimmed by 1 base and 11 bases, with 11 bases remaining between them. Per the germline V gene, CDR1 is SGHAT and CDR2 is FQNNGV. The CDR3 runs 12 residues. CDR3 loop: CASSLGGVRAFF. For the CDR3, the DNA is TGTGCCAGCAGCTTAGGAGGGGTGCGGGCTTTCTTT. The full variable domain, its missing parts supplied by reference TRBV11-2 and TRBJ1-1, is EAGVAQSPRYKIIEKRQSVAFWCNPISGHATLYWYQQILGQGPKLLIQFQNNGVVDDSQLPKDRFSAERLKGVDSTLKIQPAKLEDSAVYLCASSLGGVRAFFGQGTRLTVV.

This clone was seen only once. V is TRBV2 and J is TRBJ2-2, with D possibly matching TRBD1 (6 bases). V lost 7 bases, J lost 5 bases, and 11 bases lay in between. The CDR3 totals 13 residues. Germline-derived CDR1 and CDR2 are SNHLY and FYNNEI. This CDR3 reads CASKQGGTGELFF. The CDR3 region has the DNA TGTGCCAGCAAACAGGGTGGAACCGGGGAGCTGTTTTTT.

The gene calls are TRBV7-8 and TRBJ1-5; 7 bases map to TRBD1. The germline CDR1 and CDR2 sequences are SGHVS and FQNEAQ. The J segment lost 0 bases and the V segment lost 1 base, leaving 3 bases of the junction unmatched. This CDR3 region has 16 residues. This CDR3 reads CASSLEGQTSNQPQHF. The CDR3 DNA reads as TGTGCCAGCAGCTTAGAGGGACAGACTAGCAATCAGCCCCAGCATTTT.

The chain joins TRBV7-2 to TRBJ2-1; the match to TRBD1 covers 7 bases. The CDR3 is 17 residues long. V shed 0 bases and J 5 bases; nucleotides not matched to a gene: 10. CDR1 and CDR2 from the germline V gene are SGHTA and FQGNSA. This CDR3 is CASSLAGAGTVHNEQFF. The CDR3 nucleotides read TGTGCCAGCAGCTTAGCTGGTGCCGGGACAGTACACAATGAGCAGTTCTTC.

CDR3 in amino acids: CASSLGLAGVETQYF. The CDR3 DNA reads TGTGCCAGCAGCCTTGGACTAGCGGGAGTTGAGACCCAGTACTTC. The chain recombines TRBV7-3 with TRBJ2-5, with 13 bases identical to TRBD2. Germline CDR1 and CDR2: SGHTA and FQGTGA. The junction had 5 bases not matched to a gene; V was cut back by 5 bases and J by 5 bases. The CDR3 covers 15 residues.

The J gene is TRBJ1-2, the V gene TRBV4-2, with 7 bases lining up with TRBD1. The CDR3 spans 15 residues. The V and J ends lost 1 base and 8 bases, in that order; junction bases with no gene match: 10. The germline gives CDR1 LGHNA, CDR2 YNFKEQ. CDR3 in amino acids: CASSQGSGGGYGYTF. As DNA, the CDR3 is TGTGCCAGCAGCCAAGGTTCAGGGGGGGGTTACGGCTACACCTTC.

This rearrangement joins TRBV6-6 to TRBJ1-4; TRBD1 is a possible D gene (6 bases). This CDR3 contains 15 residues. V lost 0 bases and J 5 bases, leaving 10 bases between the germline ends. Germline values: CDR1 MNHNY, CDR2 SVGAGI (reference sequence). CDR3 in DNA: TGTGCCAGCAGTTACTCGACACAGGGAAATGAAAAACTGTTTTTT. Amino acid sequence: CASSYSTQGNEKLFF.